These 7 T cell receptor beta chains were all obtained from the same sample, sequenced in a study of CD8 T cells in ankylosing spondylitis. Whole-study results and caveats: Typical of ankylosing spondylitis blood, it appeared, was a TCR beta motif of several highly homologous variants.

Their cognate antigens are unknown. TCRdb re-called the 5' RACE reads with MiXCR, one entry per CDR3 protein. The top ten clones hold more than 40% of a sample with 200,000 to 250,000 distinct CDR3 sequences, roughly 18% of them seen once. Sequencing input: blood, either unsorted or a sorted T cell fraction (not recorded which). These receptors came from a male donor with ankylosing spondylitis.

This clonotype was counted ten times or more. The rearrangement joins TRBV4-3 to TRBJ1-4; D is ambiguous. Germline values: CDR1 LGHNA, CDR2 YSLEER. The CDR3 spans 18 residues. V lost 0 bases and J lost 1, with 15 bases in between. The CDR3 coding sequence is TGCGCCAGCAGCCAAGATATGATAAGAGGGTTAACTAATGAAAAACTGTTTTTT. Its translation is CASSQDMIRGLTNEKLFF.

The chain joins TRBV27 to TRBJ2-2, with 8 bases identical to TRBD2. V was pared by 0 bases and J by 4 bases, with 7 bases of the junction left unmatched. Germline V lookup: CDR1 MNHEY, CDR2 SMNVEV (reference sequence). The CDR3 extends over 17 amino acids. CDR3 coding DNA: TGTGCCAGCAGTTTATCGGTACTAGCGGAAATCACCGGGGAGCTGTTTTTT. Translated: CASSLSVLAEITGELFF.

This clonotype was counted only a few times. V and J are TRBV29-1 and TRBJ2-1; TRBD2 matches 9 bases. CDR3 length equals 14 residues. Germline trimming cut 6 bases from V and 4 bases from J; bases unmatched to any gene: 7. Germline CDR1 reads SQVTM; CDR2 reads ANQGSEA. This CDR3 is CSVAGTSNYNEQFF. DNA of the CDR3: TGCAGCGTCGCCGGGACTAGCAATTACAATGAGCAGTTCTTC.

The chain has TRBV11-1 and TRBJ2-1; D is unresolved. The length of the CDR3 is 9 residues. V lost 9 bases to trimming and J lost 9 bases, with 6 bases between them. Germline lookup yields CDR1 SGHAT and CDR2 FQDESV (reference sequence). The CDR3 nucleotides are TGTGCCAGTGGCGTTGAGCAGTTCTTC. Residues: CASGVEQFF.

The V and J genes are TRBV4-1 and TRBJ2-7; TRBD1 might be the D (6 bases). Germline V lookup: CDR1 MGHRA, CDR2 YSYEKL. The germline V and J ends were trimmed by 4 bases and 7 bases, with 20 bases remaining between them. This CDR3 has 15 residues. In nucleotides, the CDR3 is TGCGCCAGCAGCCCGTATTTACAGGGTCTTCAAGAGCAGTACTTC. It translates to CASSPYLQGLQEQYF.

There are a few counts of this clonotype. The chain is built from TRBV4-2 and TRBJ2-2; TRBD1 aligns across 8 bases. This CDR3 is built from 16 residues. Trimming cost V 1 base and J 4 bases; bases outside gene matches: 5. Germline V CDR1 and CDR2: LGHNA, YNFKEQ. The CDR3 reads CASSQATGGSTGELFF. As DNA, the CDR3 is TGTGCCAGCAGCCAAGCAACAGGGGGAAGCACCGGGGAGCTGTTTTTT.

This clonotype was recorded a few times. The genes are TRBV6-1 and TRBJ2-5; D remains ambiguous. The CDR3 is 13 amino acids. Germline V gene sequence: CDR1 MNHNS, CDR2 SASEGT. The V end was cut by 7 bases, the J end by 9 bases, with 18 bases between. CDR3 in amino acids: CASTDGSLGAQYF. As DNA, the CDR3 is TGTGCCAGCACCGACGGTTCACTCGGAGCCCAGTACTTC.